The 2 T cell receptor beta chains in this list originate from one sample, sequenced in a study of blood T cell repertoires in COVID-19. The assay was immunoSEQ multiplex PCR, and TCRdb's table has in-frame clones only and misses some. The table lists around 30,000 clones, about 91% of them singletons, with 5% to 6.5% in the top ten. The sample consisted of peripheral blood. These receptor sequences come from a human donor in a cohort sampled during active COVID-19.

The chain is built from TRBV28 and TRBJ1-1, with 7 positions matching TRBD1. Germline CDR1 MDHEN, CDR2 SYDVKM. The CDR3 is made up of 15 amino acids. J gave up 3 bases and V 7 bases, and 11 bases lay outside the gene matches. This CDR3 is CASTKTGNTYTEAFF. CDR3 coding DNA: TGTGCCAGCACCAAGACAGGGAATACCTACACTGAAGCTTTCTTT.

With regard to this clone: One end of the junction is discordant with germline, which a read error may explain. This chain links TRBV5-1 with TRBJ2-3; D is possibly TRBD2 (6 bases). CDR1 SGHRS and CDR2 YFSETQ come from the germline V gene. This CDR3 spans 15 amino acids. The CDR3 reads CVSSLAGTSTDTQYF. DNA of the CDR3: TGCGTCAGCAGCTTAGCAGGGACTAGCACAGATACGCAGTATTTT.